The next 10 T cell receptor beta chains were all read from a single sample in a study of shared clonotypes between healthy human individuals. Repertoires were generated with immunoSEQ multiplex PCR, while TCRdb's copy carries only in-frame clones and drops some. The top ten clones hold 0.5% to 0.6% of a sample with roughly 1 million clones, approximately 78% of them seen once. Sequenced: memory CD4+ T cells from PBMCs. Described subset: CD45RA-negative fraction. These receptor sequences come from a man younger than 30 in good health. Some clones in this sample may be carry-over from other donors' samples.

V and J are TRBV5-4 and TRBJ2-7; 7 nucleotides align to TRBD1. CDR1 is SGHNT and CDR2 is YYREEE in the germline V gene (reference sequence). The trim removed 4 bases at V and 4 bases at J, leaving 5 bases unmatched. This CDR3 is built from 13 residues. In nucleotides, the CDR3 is TGTGCCAGCAGCCGGAACAGGGGTTACGAGCAGTACTTC. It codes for CASSRNRGYEQYF.

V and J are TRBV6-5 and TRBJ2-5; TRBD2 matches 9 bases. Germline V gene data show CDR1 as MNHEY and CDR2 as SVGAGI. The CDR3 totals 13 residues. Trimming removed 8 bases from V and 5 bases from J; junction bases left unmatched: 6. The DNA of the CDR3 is TGTGCCAGCGCGGGACTAGCTGTGGAGACCCAGTACTTC. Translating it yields CASAGLAVETQYF.

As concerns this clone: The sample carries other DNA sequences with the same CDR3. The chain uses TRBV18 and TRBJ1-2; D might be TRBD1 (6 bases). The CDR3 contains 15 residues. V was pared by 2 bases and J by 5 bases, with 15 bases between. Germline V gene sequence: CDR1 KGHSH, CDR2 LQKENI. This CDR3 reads CASSPTYRDSYGYTF. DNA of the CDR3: TGTGCCAGCTCACCAACCTACAGGGATAGTTATGGCTACACCTTC.

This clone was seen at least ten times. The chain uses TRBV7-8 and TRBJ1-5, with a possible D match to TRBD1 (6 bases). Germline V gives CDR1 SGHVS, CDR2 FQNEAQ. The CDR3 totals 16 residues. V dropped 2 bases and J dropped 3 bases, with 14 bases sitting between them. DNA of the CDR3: TGTGCCAGCAGCTTACGGCCGGACAGAAACAATCAGCCCCAGCATTTT. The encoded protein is CASSLRPDRNNQPQHF.

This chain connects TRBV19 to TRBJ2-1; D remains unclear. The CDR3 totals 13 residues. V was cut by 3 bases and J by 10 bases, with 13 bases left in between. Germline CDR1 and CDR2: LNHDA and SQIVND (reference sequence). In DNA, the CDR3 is TGTGCCAGTAGTATGAATGGGCGGCGAGAGCAGTTCTTC. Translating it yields CASSMNGRREQFF.

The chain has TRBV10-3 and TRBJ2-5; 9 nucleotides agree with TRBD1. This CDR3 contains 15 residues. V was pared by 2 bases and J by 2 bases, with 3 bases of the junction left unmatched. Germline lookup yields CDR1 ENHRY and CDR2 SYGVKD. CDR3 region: CAISERDREQETQYF. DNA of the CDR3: TGTGCCATCAGTGAGAGGGACAGGGAACAAGAGACCCAGTACTTC.

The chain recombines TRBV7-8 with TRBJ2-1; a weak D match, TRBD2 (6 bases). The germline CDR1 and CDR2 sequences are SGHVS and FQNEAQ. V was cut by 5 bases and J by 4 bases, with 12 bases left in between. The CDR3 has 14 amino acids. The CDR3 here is CASSQVTSYNEQFF. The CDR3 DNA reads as TGTGCCAGCAGCCAAGTGACTAGTTACAATGAGCAGTTCTTC.

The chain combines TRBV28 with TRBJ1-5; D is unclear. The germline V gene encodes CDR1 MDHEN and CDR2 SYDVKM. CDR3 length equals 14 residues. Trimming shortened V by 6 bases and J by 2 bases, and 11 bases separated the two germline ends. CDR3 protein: CASSTPSGNQPQHF. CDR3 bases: TGTGCCAGCAGCACACCGAGTGGCAATCAGCCCCAGCATTTT. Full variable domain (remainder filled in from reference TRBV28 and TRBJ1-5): DVKVTQSSRYLVKRTGEKVFLECVQDMDHENMFWYRQDPGLGLRLIYFSYDVKMKEKGDIPEGYSVSREKKERFSLILESASTNQTSMYLCASSTPSGNQPQHFGDGTRLSIL.

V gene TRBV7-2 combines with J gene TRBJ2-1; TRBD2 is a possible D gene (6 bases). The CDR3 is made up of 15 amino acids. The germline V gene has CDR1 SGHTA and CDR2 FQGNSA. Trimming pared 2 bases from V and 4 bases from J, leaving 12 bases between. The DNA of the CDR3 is TGTGCCAGCAGCTTAATGATCGGGGGTTACAATGAGCAGTTCTTC. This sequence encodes CASSLMIGGYNEQFF.

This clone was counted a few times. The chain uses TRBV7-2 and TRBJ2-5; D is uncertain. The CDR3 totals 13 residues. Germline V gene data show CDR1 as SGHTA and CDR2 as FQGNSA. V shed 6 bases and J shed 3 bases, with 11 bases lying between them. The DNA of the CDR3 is TGTGCCAGCAGGTATACACCCGAAGAGACCCAGTACTTC. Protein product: CASRYTPEETQYF.